This T cell receptor (beta chain) was observed in a study of T cells after yellow fever vaccination. Synthesis of TCR cDNA relied on 5'RACE template switching, which attached a universal primer site and UMIs. TCRdb recomputed calls from the 5' RACE reads with MiXCR, one row per CDR3 protein. The table records 500,000 to 650,000 distinct CDR3 sequences, 17% of them present only once. This CDR3 spans 19 amino acids. With 2 bases removed from V and 2 bases from J, the gap between germline ends came to 22 bases. The germline gives CDR1 MNHNS, CDR2 SASEGT. Concerning this clonotype: Its target is unknown.

Overall study findings and caveats: Primary-vaccination clones mostly resurfaced post-booster (under 98% CD4, 75% to 90% CD8). Any FACS-sorted repertoire could hold abundant clonotypes that contaminate it from the bulk population. Though weaker, the secondary response peaked faster, on day 5 versus 15.

This sequence joins TRBV6-1 and TRBJ2-1; D is possibly TRBD1 or TRBD2 (5 bases each). The receptor's source is a man aged 18 to 29 who received the YFV17D yellow fever vaccine. The sequences come from PBMCs, collected about 5 days after the first yellow fever vaccination. CDR3 in amino acids: CASSERVRERDGTYNEQFF. In DNA form, the CDR3 reads TGTGCCAGCAGTGAAAGGGTGAGGGAACGGGACGGAACCTACAATGAGCAGTTCTTC.